This TCR beta chain was identified during a study of blood T cell repertoires in COVID-19. Background on the study: Specimens from acute and convalescent COVID-19 originated in the United States, Italy and Spain. Nucleic acid was either cDNA or gDNA, and it came from T cells, B-cell-depleted T cells, or PBMCs.

V was clipped by 3 bases and J by 6 bases, with 16 bases between them. Looked up from germline, CDR1 is SGHVS and CDR2 is FQNEAQ. The CDR3 contains 15 residues. Authors' methods: The assay estimated nucleated cells by amplifying reference gene primers. Profiled with immunoSEQ multiplex PCR; TCRdb holds only in-frame clones, not every one. D and trimming were read from the DNA, whereas the V and J calls and clone size are those reported in that table. Here the sample spans 150,000 or so clones, roughly 83% being singletons. Material: peripheral blood. The clonotype comes from an older woman with acute or convalescent COVID-19. The chain couples TRBV7-8 to TRBJ2-3; D gene uncertain. The CDR3 bases are TGTGCCAGCAGCTTCAGTCACCTCCGATTGGATACGCAGTATTTT. It is translated as CASSFSHLRLDTQYF.